These 19 T cell receptor beta chains were all obtained from the same sample, sequenced in a study of T cell responses to AZD1222 COVID-19 vaccine. TCRdb's copy holds only in-frame clones and misses some; the assay was immunoSEQ multiplex PCR. This table has 150,000 to 200,000 clones, about 91% appearing once. The material was peripheral blood, obtained 28 days after the second AZD1222 dose. The receptor source for this set is an adult who received the AZD1222 COVID-19 vaccine.

This rearrangement joins TRBV10-3 to TRBJ2-7; 10 bases match TRBD1. The trim removed 10 bases at V and 3 bases at J, leaving 9 bases unmatched. Germline V gene data show CDR1 as ENHRY and CDR2 as SYGVKD. CDR3 length: 14 residues. In DNA, the CDR3 is TGTGCCACCGCCGACGGGGACAGGGGCTACGAGCAGTACTTC. This encodes CATADGDRGYEQYF.

The rearrangement joins TRBV18 to TRBJ2-7, with D possibly being TRBD1 (6 bases). CDR1 is KGHSH and CDR2 is LQKENI in the germline V gene. Trimming took 2 bases from V and 5 from J, leaving 13 bases between them. This CDR3 comprises 14 residues. The CDR3 region is CASSPGGAYNEQYF. The CDR3 DNA reads as TGTGCCAGCTCACCAGGGGGCGCGTACAACGAGCAGTACTTC.

This chain uses TRBV6-1 with TRBJ2-5; D uncertain. V was clipped by 3 bases and J by 7 bases, with 12 bases between them. Germline values: CDR1 MNHNS, CDR2 SASEGT. The CDR3 sequence is 13 residues long. The CDR3 region has the DNA TGTGCCAGCAGTGATGGGGTATCCGGGACCCAGTACTTC. It translates to CASSDGVSGTQYF.

J is TRBJ1-5 and V is TRBV24-1; tentatively, D is TRBD1 (6 bases). The V gene lost 9 bases and the J gene lost 7 bases, with 21 bases spanning the gap. CDR3 size: 15 residues. Germline V gene lookup returns CDR1 KGHDR and CDR2 SFDVKD. The CDR3 DNA is TGTGCCACCGAGAGTCAGGACAGTTCGGTACAGCCCCAGCATTTT. Amino acids: CATESQDSSVQPQHF.

The chain couples TRBV14 to TRBJ1-2; 12 bases match TRBD1. Germline V gives CDR1 SGHDN, CDR2 FVKESK. CDR3 size: 18 residues. Losses at the gene ends were 5 bases for V and 0 bases for J; bases not matched to a gene: 10. The chain's CDR3 is CASSFTSGQGASNYGYTF. CDR3 DNA: TGTGCCAGCAGCTTCACCTCGGGACAGGGGGCCTCTAACTATGGCTACACCTTC.

CDR3 in DNA: TGTGCCAGCAGCTTGGCCGAAGCGGGTGGGGGTGAGCAGTTCTTC. This sequence encodes CASSLAEAGGGEQFF. This rearrangement joins TRBV5-4 to TRBJ2-1; D is perhaps TRBD2 (6 bases). This CDR3 is 15 amino acids long. Germline CDR1 is SGHNT and CDR2 is YYREEE (reference sequence). V lost 0 bases and J 9 bases, leaving 16 bases between the germline ends.

The chain combines TRBV7-7 with TRBJ2-5; 10 bases fit TRBD2. The ends lost 5 bases at V and 4 bases at J; junction bases unmatched: 7. Germline-derived CDR1 and CDR2 are SSHAT and FNYEAQ (reference sequence). The CDR3 is 15 residues long. CDR3 sequence: CASSPEAGGRETQYF. The CDR3 DNA is TGTGCCAGCAGCCCAGAAGCGGGGGGGCGAGAGACCCAGTACTTC. Supplemented by reference TRBV7-7 and TRBJ2-5, the full variable domain reads GAGVSQSPRYKVTKRGQDVTLRCDPISSHATLYWYQQALGQGPEFLTYFNYEAQPDKSGLPSDRFSAERPEGSISTLTIQRTEQRDSAMYRCASSPEAGGRETQYFGPGTRLLVL.

The rearrangement joins TRBV2 to TRBJ2-5; perhaps TRBD1 as D (6 bases). The length of the CDR3 is 13 residues. The germline gives CDR1 SNHLY, CDR2 FYNNEI. Trimming pared 6 bases from V and 5 bases from J, leaving 13 bases between. The DNA for the CDR3 is TGTGCCAGCAGGGGGGTCCAGGGGGAGACCCAGTACTTC. Translating it yields CASRGVQGETQYF.

This sequence joins TRBV30 and TRBJ1-2, with D tentatively TRBD1 (6 bases). The CDR3 has 12 amino acids. CDR1 GTSNPN and CDR2 SVGIG come from the germline V gene (reference sequence). The CDR3 nucleotides read TGTGCGAAACAAACAGGGTCGGGCGGCTACACCTTC. This translates into CAKQTGSGGYTF.

The chain recombines TRBV5-1 with TRBJ2-2; 7 nucleotides agree with TRBD2. The germline CDR1 and CDR2 sequences are SGHRS and YFSETQ. Trimming cost V 3 bases and J 5 bases; bases outside gene matches: 7. The CDR3 is 15 residues long. DNA of the CDR3: TGCGCCAGCAGCTCCTCGGGGGGTAGGACCGGGGAGCTGTTTTTT. Protein product: CASSSSGGRTGELFF.

V gene TRBV6-5 combines with J gene TRBJ2-5, with a tentative D call TRBD1 (5 bases). Germline V lookup: CDR1 MNHEY, CDR2 SVGAGI. The V end was cut by 8 bases, the J end by 4 bases, with 17 bases between. This CDR3 has 14 amino acids. The CDR3 loop reads CASDSVSVGETQYF. CDR3 coding DNA: TGTGCCAGCGACAGTGTCTCCGTAGGAGAGACCCAGTACTTC.

The J gene is TRBJ2-7, the V gene TRBV27, with 7 positions matching TRBD2. The CDR3 consists of 13 residues. Looked up from germline, CDR1 is MNHEY and CDR2 is SMNVEV (reference sequence). V shed 0 bases and J 7 bases; nucleotides not matched to a gene: 3. The CDR3 DNA is TGTGCCAGCAGTTTATCGGCGGGACTAGAGCAGTACTTC. It codes for CASSLSAGLEQYF.

This chain connects TRBV11-2 to TRBJ1-6; D remains ambiguous. Germline V gene data show CDR1 as SGHAT and CDR2 as FQNNGV. Trimming shortened V by 5 bases and J by 7 bases, and 9 bases separated the two germline ends. The CDR3 length is 13 residues. CDR3 in amino acids: CASSLDPNSPLHF. CDR3 nucleotides: TGTGCCAGCAGCCTCGACCCGAATTCACCCCTCCACTTT.

The chain carries TRBV2 and TRBJ2-7; D perhaps matches TRBD1 (6 bases). V lost 6 bases to trimming and J lost 6 bases, with 9 bases between them. Germline lookup yields CDR1 SNHLY and CDR2 FYNNEI. The CDR3 runs to 11 residues. The DNA of the CDR3 is TGTGCCAGCAGAAGGGACACCGAGCAGTACTTC. Amino acids: CASRRDTEQYF.

This chain uses TRBV11-2 with TRBJ2-7; 7 bases line up with TRBD2. Germline CDR1 and CDR2: SGHAT and FQNNGV. V was pared by 0 bases and J by 1 base, with 12 bases of the junction left unmatched. The length of the CDR3 is 18 residues. The CDR3 nucleotides read TGTGCCAGCAGCTTAGAGAGCGGGGCAGGGCCCCAATCCTACGAGCAGTACTTC. This encodes CASSLESGAGPQSYEQYF.

The chain has TRBV12-5 and TRBJ2-3; D ambiguous. V lost 4 bases and J lost 0, with 20 bases in between. Germline V CDR1 and CDR2: LGHNT, FRNRAP. The CDR3 extends over 18 amino acids. The CDR3: CASGSDSIIYASTDTQYF. The CDR3 DNA reads as TGTGCTAGTGGTTCGGATAGTATCATCTACGCGAGCACAGATACGCAGTATTTT.

The chain employs TRBV3-1 (or the pseudogene TRBV3-2) and TRBJ1-2; D is uncertain. Germline CDR1 LGHDT, CDR2 YNNKEL (reference sequence). The ends were cut back, 1 base at V and 4 bases at J, with 7 bases in the middle. The CDR3 is made up of 13 amino acids. The CDR3: CASSQGISYGYTF. CDR3 sequence (DNA): TGTGCCAGCAGCCAAGGGATCTCCTATGGCTACACCTTC.

This clone was found once. The chain joins TRBV6-6 to TRBJ2-5, with TRBD1 as a possible D gene (6 bases). Per the germline V gene, CDR1 is MNHNY and CDR2 is SVGAGI (reference sequence). V lost 4 bases, J lost 5 bases, and 17 bases lay in between. The CDR3 length is 15 residues. CDR3 in amino acids: CASSSYSGTPETQYF. CDR3 coding DNA: TGTGCCAGCAGTTCCTACTCCGGGACACCGGAGACCCAGTACTTC.

V gene TRBV5-1 combines with J gene TRBJ1-6; D may be TRBD1 (5 bases). Germline V gene data show CDR1 as SGHRS and CDR2 as YFSETQ. V was cut by 4 bases and J by 7 bases, with 15 bases left in between. The CDR3 loop spans 15 amino acids. CDR3 nucleotides: TGCGCCAGCAGCCCTACCGGGACGGGAAATTCACCCCTCCACTTT. Amino acid sequence: CASSPTGTGNSPLHF.